This T cell receptor (beta chain) was sequenced for a study of blood T cell repertoires in COVID-19. Study as a whole: The United States, Italy and Spain were the sources of the acute and convalescent COVID-19 samples. PBMCs, B-cell-depleted T cells, or T cells were the source of the cDNA or gDNA that made up the material.

Trimming took off 6 bases at V and 5 bases at J, with 13 bases between the two ends. CDR1 SNHLY and CDR2 FYNNEI come from the germline V gene. There are 13 residues in the CDR3. In the original processing: Amplification of reference gene primers was used by the study to estimate nucleated cell counts. The assay was immunoSEQ multiplex PCR, and TCRdb's table has in-frame clones only and misses some. V, J and clone size derive from that table, while D and trimming were established from the DNA sequence. The sample lists roughly 110,000 clones; around four fifths were seen once. The chain recombines TRBV2 with TRBJ1-1, with a possible D match to TRBD1 (6 bases). The source material was peripheral blood. The receptor was derived from a man in his 70s with acute or convalescent COVID-19. CDR3 DNA: TGTGCCAGCAGGTCAGGGGTGTCGACTGAAGCTTTCTTT. Encoded protein: CASRSGVSTEAFF.